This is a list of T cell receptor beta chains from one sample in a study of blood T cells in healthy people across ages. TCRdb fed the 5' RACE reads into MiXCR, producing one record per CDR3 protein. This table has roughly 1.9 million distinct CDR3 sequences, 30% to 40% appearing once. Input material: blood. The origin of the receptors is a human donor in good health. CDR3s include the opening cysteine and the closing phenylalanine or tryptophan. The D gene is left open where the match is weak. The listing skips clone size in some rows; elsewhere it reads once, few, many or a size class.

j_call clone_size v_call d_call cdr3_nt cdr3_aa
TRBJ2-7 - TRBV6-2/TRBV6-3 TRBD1 TGTGCCACATTCCCGCCGGGACAGAGCTCCTACGAGCAGTACTTC CATFPPGQSSYEQYF
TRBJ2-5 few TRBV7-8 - TGTGCCAGCGCCGGTAGCCGGGGTGGGGAGACCCAGTACTTC CASAGSRGGETQYF
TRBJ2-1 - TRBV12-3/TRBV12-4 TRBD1 TGTGCCAGCAGTTTCAGGGACAGGGTTTACAATGAGCAGTTCTTC CASSFRDRVYNEQFF
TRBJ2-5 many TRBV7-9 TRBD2 TGTGCCAGCAGCTTAACTAGCGGGGAGACCCAGTACTTC CASSLTSGETQYF
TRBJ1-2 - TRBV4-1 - TGCGCCAGCAGCCAAGATATAAGGGCAGACCTCTATGGCTACACCTTC CASSQDIRADLYGYTF
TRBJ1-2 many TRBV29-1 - TGCAGCGTTGCACAGGCTAACTATGGCTACACCTTC CSVAQANYGYTF
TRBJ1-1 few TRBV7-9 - TGTGCCAGCACCCTCAGGGTATTGAACACTGAAGCTTTCTTT CASTLRVLNTEAFF
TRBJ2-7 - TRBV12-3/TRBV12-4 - TGTGCCAGCAGTCATGGACAGCTGTACGAGCAGTACTTC CASSHGQLYEQYF
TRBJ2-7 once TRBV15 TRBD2 TGTGCCACCAGCAGACCATCGTTCTGGGGGGGGGACGAGCAGTACTTC CATSRPSFWGGDEQYF
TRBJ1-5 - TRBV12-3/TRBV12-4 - TGTGCCAGCAGCCTTACACAGGGTTTGGGCAATCAGCCCCAGCATTTT CASSLTQGLGNQPQHF
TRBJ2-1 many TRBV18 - TGTGCCAGCTCACCAAGCCGTTCCTACAATGAGCAGTTCTTC CASSPSRSYNEQFF
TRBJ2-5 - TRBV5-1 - TGCGCCAGCAACTTTGGGCAACTCCAAGAGACCCAGTACTTC CASNFGQLQETQYF
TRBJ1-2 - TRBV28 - TGTGCCAGCAGTTTATACGGCAGGGTCAATTATTCATATGGCTACACCTTC CASSLYGRVNYSYGYTF
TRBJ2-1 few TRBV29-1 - TGCAGCGGCACTATGGGGGTCTCCTACAATGAGCAGTTCTTC CSGTMGVSYNEQFF
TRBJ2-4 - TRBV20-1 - TGCAGTGCTCTAATCCAAGCCAAAAACATTCAGTACTTC CSALIQAKNIQYF
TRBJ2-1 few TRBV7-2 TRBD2 TGTGCCAGCACCTTGACCGGGACTAGCATGGCCGATGAGCAGTTCTTC CASTLTGTSMADEQFF
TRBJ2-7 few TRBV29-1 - TGCAGCGTTGAAGGGGCAGGGCAGTCCTACGAGCAGTACTTC CSVEGAGQSYEQYF